This T cell receptor (beta chain) was identified during a study of blood T cell repertoires in COVID-19. Overall study context: PBMCs, B-cell-depleted T cells, or T cells provided the cDNA or gDNA that made up the material.

The length of the CDR3 is 14 residues. The germline V gene encodes CDR1 MDHEN and CDR2 SYDVKM. V lost 6 bases and J lost 7, with 16 bases in between. As processed by the authors: Nucleated cell counts were estimated from reference gene primer amplification. Clones were sequenced by immunoSEQ multiplex PCR, and TCRdb holds only the in-frame ones, with some missing. For V, J and clone size, that table is used; D and trimming come from the DNA. The top ten clones hold 1.5% of a sample with roughly 70,000 clones, roughly 90% of them seen once. V gene TRBV28 combines with J gene TRBJ1-5; no reliable D call. This sequence was found in a man between 50 and 59 years old with acute or convalescent COVID-19. Sequencing used peripheral blood. The CDR3 is CASRTGPSGQPQHF. The CDR3 DNA reads as TGTGCCAGCAGGACCGGACCGTCGGGACAGCCCCAGCATTTT. Together with reference TRBV28 and TRBJ1-5, the CDR3 gives the full variable domain: DVKVTQSSRYLVKRTGEKVFLECVQDMDHENMFWYRQDPGLGLRLIYFSYDVKMKEKGDIPEGYSVSREKKERFSLILESASTNQTSMYLCASRTGPSGQPQHFGDGTRLSIL.